These 2 T cell receptor beta chains share one sample of origin, sequenced in a study of blood T cells in healthy people across ages. A J-beta primer mix and a sample-barcoded 5' primer were used in a second PCR of roughly 7 to 12 cycles. TCRdb re-analysed the 5' RACE reads in MiXCR, keeping a single row per CDR3 protein. The sample records hundreds of thousands of distinct CDR3 sequences, roughly 31% being singletons. Input material: blood. The receptors come from a woman older than 75 in good health.

This sequence joins TRBV10-1 and TRBJ2-3, with TRBD2 matching 7 bases. CDR1 is WNHNN and CDR2 is SYGVQD in the germline V gene (reference sequence). This CDR3 has 15 residues. Trimming removed 2 bases from V and 1 base from J; junction bases left unmatched: 3. The CDR3 DNA is TGCGCCAGCAGTGAGAAGCGGGGTGGCACAGATACGCAGTATTTT. Protein product: CASSEKRGGTDTQYF.

This clonotype was detected many times. The chain recombines TRBV20-1 with TRBJ2-2; possibly TRBD1 for D (6 bases). V was cut by 4 bases and J by 5 bases, with 11 bases left in between. Germline CDR1 and CDR2: DFQATT and SNEGSKA (reference sequence). There are 13 residues in the CDR3. The CDR3, as DNA: TGCAGTGCTACTGCCACAGGGACCGGGGAGCTGTTTTTT. It encodes CSATATGTGELFF.